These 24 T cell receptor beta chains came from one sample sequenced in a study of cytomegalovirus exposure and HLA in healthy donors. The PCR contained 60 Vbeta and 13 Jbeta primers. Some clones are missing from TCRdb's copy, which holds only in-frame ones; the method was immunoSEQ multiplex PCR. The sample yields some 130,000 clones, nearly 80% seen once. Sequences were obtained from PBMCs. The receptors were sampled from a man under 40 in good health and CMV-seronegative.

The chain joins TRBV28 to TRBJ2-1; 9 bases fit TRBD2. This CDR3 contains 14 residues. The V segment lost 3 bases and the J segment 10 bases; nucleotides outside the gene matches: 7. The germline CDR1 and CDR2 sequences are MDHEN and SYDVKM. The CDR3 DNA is TGTGCCAGCAGTTTGCCTAGCGGGATGCGAGAGCAGTTCTTC. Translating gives CASSLPSGMREQFF.

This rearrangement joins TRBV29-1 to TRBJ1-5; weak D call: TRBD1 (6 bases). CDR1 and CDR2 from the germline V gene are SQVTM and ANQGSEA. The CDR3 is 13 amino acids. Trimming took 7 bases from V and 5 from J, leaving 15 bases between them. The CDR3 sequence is CSATQGFDQPQHF. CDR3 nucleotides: TGCAGCGCGACACAGGGATTTGATCAGCCCCAGCATTTT.

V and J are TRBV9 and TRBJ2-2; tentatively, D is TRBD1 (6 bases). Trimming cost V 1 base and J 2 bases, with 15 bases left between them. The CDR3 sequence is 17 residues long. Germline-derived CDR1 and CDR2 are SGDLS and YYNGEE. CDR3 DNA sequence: TGTGCCAGCAGCGTAAGTCTTAGGACAGCAAACACCGGGGAGCTGTTTTTT. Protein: CASSVSLRTANTGELFF.

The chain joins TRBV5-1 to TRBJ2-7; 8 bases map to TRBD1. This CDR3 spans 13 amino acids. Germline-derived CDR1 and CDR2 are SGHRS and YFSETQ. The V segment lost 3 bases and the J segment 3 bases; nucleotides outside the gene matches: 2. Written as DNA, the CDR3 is TGCGCCAGCAGCTCTGGACAGGGCTACGAGCAGTACTTC. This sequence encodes CASSSGQGYEQYF.

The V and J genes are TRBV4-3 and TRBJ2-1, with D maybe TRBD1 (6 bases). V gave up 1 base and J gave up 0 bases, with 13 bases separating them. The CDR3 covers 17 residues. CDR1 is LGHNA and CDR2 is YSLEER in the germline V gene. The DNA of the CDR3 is TGCGCCAGCAGCCAAGGCGTCACAGGGAGCTCCTACAATGAGCAGTTCTTC. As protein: CASSQGVTGSSYNEQFF.

The CDR3 sequence is CASRNRVGGGELFF. CDR3 sequence (DNA): TGTGCCAGCAGAAACAGGGTTGGTGGCGGGGAGCTGTTTTTT. The chain uses TRBV6-1 and TRBJ2-2, with D possibly being TRBD1 (6 bases). The CDR3 contains 14 residues. V lost 6 bases, J lost 7 bases, and 15 bases lay in between. Germline assignment: CDR1 MNHNS and CDR2 SASEGT.

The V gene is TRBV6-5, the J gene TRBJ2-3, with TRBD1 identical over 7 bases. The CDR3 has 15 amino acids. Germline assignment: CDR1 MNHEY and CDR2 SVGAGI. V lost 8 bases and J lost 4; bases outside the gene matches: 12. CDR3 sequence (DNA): TGTGCCAGCCGGGCCAAGACAGGGACGGCAGATACGCAGTATTTT. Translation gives CASRAKTGTADTQYF.

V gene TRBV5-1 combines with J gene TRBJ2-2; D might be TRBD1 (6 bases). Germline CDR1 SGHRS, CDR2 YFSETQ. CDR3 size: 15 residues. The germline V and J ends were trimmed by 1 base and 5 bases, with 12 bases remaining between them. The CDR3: CASSLRQGTTGELFF. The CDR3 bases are TGCGCCAGCAGCTTGAGGCAGGGGACGACCGGGGAGCTGTTTTTT.

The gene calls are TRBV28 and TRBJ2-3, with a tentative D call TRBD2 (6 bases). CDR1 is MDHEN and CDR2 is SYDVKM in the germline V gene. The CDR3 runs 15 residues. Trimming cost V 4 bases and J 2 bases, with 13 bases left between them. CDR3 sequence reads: CASSSPRGNTDTQYF. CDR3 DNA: TGTGCCAGCAGTTCTCCCCGGGGGAACACAGATACGCAGTATTTT.

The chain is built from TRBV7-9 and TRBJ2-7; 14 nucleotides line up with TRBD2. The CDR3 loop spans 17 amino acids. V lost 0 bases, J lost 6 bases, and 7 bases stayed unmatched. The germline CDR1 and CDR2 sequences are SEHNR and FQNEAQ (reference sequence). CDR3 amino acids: CASSLAGGTSGSREQYF. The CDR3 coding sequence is TGTGCCAGCAGCTTAGCGGGAGGGACTAGCGGGAGTCGCGAGCAGTACTTC.

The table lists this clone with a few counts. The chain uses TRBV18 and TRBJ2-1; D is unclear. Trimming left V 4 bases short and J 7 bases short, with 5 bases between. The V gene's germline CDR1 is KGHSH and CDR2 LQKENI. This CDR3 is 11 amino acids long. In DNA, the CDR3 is TGTGCCAGCTCACTCCAAAATGAGCAGTTCTTC. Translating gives CASSLQNEQFF.

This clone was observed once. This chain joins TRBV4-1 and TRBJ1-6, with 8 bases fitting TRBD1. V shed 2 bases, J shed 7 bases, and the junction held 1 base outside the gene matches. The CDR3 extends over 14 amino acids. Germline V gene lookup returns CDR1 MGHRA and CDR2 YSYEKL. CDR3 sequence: CASSQQGANSPLHF. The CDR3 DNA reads TGCGCCAGCAGCCAACAGGGGGCGAATTCACCCCTCCACTTT.

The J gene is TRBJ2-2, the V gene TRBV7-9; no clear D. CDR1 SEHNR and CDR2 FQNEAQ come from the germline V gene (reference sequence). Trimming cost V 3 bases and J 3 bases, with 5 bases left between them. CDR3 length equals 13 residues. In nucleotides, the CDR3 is TGTGCCAGCAGCTTCCAATACACCGGGGAGCTGTTTTTT. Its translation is CASSFQYTGELFF.

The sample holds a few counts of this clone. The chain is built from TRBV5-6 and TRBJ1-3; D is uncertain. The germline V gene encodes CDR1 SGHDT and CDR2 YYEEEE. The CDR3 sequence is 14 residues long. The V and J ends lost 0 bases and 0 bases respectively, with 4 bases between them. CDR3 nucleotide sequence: TGTGCCAGCAGCTTGGCGAGCTCTGGAAACACCATATATTTT. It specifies CASSLASSGNTIYF.

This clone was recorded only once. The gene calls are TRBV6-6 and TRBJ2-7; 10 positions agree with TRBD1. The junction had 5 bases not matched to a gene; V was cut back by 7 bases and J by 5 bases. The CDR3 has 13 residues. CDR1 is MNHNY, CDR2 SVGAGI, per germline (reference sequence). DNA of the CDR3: TGTGCCAGCAAATTGGGGACAGGGGACGAGCAGTACTTC. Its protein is CASKLGTGDEQYF.

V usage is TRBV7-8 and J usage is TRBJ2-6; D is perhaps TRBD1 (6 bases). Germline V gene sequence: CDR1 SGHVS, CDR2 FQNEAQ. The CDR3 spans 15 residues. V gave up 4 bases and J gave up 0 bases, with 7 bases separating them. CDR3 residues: CASSSDSSGANVLTF. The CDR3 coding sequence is TGTGCCAGCAGCTCGGACAGCTCTGGGGCCAACGTCCTGACTTTC.

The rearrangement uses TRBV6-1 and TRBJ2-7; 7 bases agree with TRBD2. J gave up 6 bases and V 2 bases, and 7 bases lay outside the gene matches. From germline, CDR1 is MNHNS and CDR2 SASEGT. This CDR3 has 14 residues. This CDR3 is CASSELGGGAEQYF. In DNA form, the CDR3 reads TGTGCCAGCAGTGAATTGGGGGGAGGGGCCGAGCAGTACTTC.

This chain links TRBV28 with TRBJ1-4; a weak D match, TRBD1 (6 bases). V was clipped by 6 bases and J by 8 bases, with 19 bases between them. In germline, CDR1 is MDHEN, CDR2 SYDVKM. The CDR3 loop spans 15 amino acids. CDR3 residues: CASSFTGMYLEKLFF. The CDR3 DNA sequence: TGTGCCAGCAGCTTCACAGGGATGTACCTGGAAAAACTGTTTTTT. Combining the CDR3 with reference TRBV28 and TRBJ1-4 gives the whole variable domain DVKVTQSSRYLVKRTGEKVFLECVQDMDHENMFWYRQDPGLGLRLIYFSYDVKMKEKGDIPEGYSVSREKKERFSLILESASTNQTSMYLCASSFTGMYLEKLFFGSGTQLSVL.

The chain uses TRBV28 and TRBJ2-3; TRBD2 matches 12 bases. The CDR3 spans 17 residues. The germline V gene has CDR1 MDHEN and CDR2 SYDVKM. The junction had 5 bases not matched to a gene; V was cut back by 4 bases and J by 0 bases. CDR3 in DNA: TGTGCCAGCAGTTACTGGGGGACTAGCGGGAGCACAGATACGCAGTATTTT. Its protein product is CASSYWGTSGSTDTQYF.

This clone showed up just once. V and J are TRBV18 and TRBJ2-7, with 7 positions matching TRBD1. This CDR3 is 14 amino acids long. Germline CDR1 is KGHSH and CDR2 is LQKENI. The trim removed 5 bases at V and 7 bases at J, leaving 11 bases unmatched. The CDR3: CASSGRNGQEEQYF. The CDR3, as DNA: TGTGCCAGCTCAGGAAGAAACGGACAGGAAGAGCAGTACTTC.

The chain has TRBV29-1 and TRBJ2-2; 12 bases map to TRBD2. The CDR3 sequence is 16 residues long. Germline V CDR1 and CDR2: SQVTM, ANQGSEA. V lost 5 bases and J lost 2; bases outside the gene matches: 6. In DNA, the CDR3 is TGCAGCGTTTGGACTAGCGGGAAACCAAACACCGGGGAGCTGTTTTTT. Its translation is CSVWTSGKPNTGELFF.

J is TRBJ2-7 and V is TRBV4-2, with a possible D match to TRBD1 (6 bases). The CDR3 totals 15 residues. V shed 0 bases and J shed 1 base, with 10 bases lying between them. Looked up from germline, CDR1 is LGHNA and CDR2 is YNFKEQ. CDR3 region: CASSQDRGSSYEQYF. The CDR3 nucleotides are TGTGCCAGCAGCCAAGATAGGGGGTCATCCTACGAGCAGTACTTC.

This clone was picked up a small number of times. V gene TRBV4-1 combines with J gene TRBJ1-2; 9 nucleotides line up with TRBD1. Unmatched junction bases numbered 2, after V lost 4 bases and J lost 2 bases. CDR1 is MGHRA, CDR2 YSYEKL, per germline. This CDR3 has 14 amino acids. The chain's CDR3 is CASSRDRGNYGYTF. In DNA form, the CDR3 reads TGCGCCAGCAGCCGCGACAGGGGGAACTATGGCTACACCTTC.

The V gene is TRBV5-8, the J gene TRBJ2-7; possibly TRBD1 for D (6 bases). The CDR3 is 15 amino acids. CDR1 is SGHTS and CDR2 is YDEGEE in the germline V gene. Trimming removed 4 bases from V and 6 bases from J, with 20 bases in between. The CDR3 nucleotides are TGTGCCAGCAGCCGAGGGACAACCTTATACGGCGAGCAGTACTTC. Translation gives CASSRGTTLYGEQYF.